The text below deals with one T cell receptor (beta chain). As yet, its antigen is unknown. One end of the junction is discordant with germline, which a read error may explain. In germline, CDR1 is LGHNA, CDR2 YNFKEQ. The CDR3 extends over 17 amino acids. This sample stems from a study of tumor-infiltrating lymphocytes in primary liver carcinoma. Across the study: Spanning 4.2 to 10 cm, the tumors were T1-T3 N0M0. Study-wide points: Bulk unsorted sampling precluded comparing CD4+ and CD8+ repertoires. Pairs comparing tumor with adjacent tissue or blood overlapped less than pairs drawn from tumor regions. The study found a significantly higher top-250-clone fraction in tumors than in blood (p = 0.039).

A primer in the constant region served to generate TCR beta cDNA from 500 ng of total RNA. For TCR beta, libraries were produced by three nested multiplex PCR rounds using slightly modified ARM-PCR. The first two PCR rounds used TRBV1-TRBV30 forward primers with a C-beta reverse primer, around 10 cycles each. Each CDR3 protein gets one entry after TCRdb re-called the multiplex PCR reads with MiXCR. This table has nearly 200,000 distinct CDR3 sequences, 65% appearing once. Blood RNA originated from unsorted whole blood, with germline DNA additionally extracted. V and J are TRBV4-2 and TRBJ2-6; the D gene could be TRBD1 or TRBD2 (5 bases each). Sequencing was carried out using peripheral blood. The TCR was taken from a woman aged 60-75 years with primary liver carcinoma and hepatitis B virus infection. CDR3 protein: CVSSPRDGDSGANVLTF. CDR3 coding DNA: TGTGTCAGCAGTCCTCGGGACGGTGACTCTGGGGCCAACGTCCTGACTTTC.